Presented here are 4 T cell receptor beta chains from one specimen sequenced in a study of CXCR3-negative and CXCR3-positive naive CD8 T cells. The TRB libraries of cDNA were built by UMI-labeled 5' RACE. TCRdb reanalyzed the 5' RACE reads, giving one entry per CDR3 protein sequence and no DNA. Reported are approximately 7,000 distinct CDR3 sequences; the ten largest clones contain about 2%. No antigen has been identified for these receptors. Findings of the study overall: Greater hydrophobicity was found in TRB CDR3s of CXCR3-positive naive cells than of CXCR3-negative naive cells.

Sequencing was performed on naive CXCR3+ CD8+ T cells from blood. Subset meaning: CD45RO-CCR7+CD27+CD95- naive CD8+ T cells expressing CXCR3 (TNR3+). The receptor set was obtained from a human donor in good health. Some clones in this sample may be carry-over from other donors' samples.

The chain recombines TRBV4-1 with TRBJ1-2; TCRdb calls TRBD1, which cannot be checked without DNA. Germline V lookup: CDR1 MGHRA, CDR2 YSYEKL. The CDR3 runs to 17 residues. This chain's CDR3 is CASSPRTDLLVNYGYTF.

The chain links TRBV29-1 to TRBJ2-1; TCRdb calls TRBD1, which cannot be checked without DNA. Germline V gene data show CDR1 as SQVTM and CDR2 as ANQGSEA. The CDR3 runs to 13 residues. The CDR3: CSLADRGYNEQFF.

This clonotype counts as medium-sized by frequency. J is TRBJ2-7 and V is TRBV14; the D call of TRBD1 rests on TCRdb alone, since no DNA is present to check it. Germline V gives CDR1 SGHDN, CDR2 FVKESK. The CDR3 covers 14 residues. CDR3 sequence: CASSQDGGKYEQYF. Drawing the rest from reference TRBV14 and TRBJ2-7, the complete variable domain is EAGVTQFPSHSVIEKGQTVTLRCDPISGHDNLYWYRRVMGKEIKFLLHFVKESKQDESGMPNNRFLAERTGGTYSTLKVQPAELEDSGVYFCASSQDGGKYEQYFGPGTRLTVT.

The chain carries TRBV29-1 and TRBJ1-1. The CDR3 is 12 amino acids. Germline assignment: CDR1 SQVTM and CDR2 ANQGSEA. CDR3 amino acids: CSDHGMNTEAFF.